This T cell receptor beta chain is drawn from a study of follicular helper T cells after annual influenza vaccination. Findings and limits, study-wide: Day 7 ICOS+CD38+ clones later appeared mostly in ICOS-CD38- cTfh.

Germline trimming cut 4 bases from V and 5 bases from J; bases unmatched to any gene: 11. The CDR3 consists of 17 residues. Germline assignment: CDR1 KGHSH and CDR2 LQKENI. As for this clone: The antigen remains undetermined.

This sample's time point: 2015-2016 season, 7 days after influenza vaccination. Before and after seasonal inactivated influenza vaccination, adults gave blood for sorting CD4 subsets for sequencing. No donor had influenza vaccine in the prior 6 months; all lived in the community. Per time point, roughly 35-100 mL of blood was sampled. Profiling relied on immunoSEQ multiplex PCR, and the TCRdb table lists in-frame clones only, not all of them. Here the sample spans 4,000 to 5,500 clones, about 83% being singletons. Sample: CXCR5+ CD38- circulating T follicular helper cells from blood, taken 7 days after influenza vaccination. The subset was: circulating Tfh, non-naive CD4+CXCR5+PD-1+ (ICOS+CD38+ or ICOS-CD38-). The TCR was taken from an adult who received the influenza vaccine. The rearrangement uses TRBV18 and TRBJ1-6, with 7 bases matching TRBD1. The chain's CDR3 is CASSHYRGESNNSPLHF. The CDR3, as DNA: TGTGCCAGCTCACACTACAGGGGCGAAAGCAATAATTCACCCCTCCACTTT.